This is a list of T cell receptor beta chains from one sample in a study of cytomegalovirus exposure and HLA in healthy donors. Assay: immunoSEQ multiplex PCR; the TCRdb copy retains only in-frame clones and omits some. Among about 93,000 clones listed, over 75% were seen once. Input material: PBMCs. The receptors shown here come from a man between 45 and 60 years old in good health and CMV-seronegative. The CDR3 runs from the conserved cysteine through the conserved F or W. The D gene is left open where the match is weak. Expanded clones are given a class, and other clones once, few, many or no size at all.

D gene,J gene,V gene,clone size,CDR3 protein,CDR3 DNA
.,TRBJ2-3,TRBV28,.,CASSSAGRPTDTQYF,TGTGCCAGCAGTTCAGCAGGTCGCCCCACAGATACGCAGTATTTT
.,TRBJ1-1,TRBV15,.,CATSPGVSTEAFF,TGTGCCACCAGCCCAGGGGTGAGCACTGAAGCTTTCTTT
.,TRBJ2-5,TRBV30,.,CAWSEWAGQETQYF,TGTGCCTGGAGTGAGTGGGCAGGGCAAGAGACCCAGTACTTC
TRBD2,TRBJ2-7,TRBV6-6,.,CASSPTSGAEQYF,TGTGCCAGCAGTCCCACTAGCGGGGCCGAGCAGTACTTC
TRBD2,TRBJ2-1,TRBV23-1,.,CASSQSPGRLALLSSYNEQFF,TGCGCCAGCAGTCAATCGCCTGGGCGACTAGCGCTATTAAGCTCCTACAATGAGCAGTTCTTC
.,TRBJ2-1,TRBV6-5,.,CASSSLAGEQFF,TGTGCCAGCAGTTCCCTAGCTGGCGAGCAGTTCTTC
.,TRBJ2-2,TRBV29-1,.,CSGLGPPTGELFF,TGCAGCGGGCTTGGGCCGCCCACCGGGGAGCTGTTTTTT
.,TRBJ2-7,TRBV9,.,CASSVEHRDRNEQYF,TGTGCCAGCAGCGTAGAACACAGGGATCGCAACGAGCAGTACTTC
.,TRBJ1-5,TRBV25-1,medium-sized,CASSEPTFNQPQHF,TGTGCCAGCAGTGAACCCACATTCAATCAGCCCCAGCATTTT
TRBD1,TRBJ2-7,TRBV29-1,.,CSVENRGQEQYF,TGCAGCGTGGAAAACAGGGGGCAGGAGCAGTACTTC
TRBD1,TRBJ1-1,TRBV4-2,.,CASSQQGGQTNTEAFF,TGTGCCAGCAGCCAACAGGGGGGACAAACGAACACTGAAGCTTTCTTT
TRBD2,TRBJ2-7,TRBV29-1,.,CSVEGTSGSGNKQYF,TGCAGCGTTGAAGGGACTAGCGGGAGTGGGAATAAGCAGTACTTC
.,TRBJ2-5,TRBV29-1,.,CSVGQGHGETQYF,TGCAGCGTTGGTCAGGGTCACGGAGAGACCCAGTACTTC
TRBD2,TRBJ2-7,TRBV10-2,once,CASSVSGGGSYEQYF,TGCGCCAGCAGTGTATCGGGGGGGGGCTCCTACGAGCAGTACTTC
TRBD1,TRBJ2-2,TRBV10-3,.,CAISESADRAPGELFF,TGTGCCATCAGTGAGTCCGCCGACAGGGCCCCCGGGGAGCTGTTTTTT
TRBD1,TRBJ1-2,TRBV5-4,.,CASSTDRAYGYTF,TGTGCCAGCAGCACCGACAGGGCCTATGGCTACACCTTC
TRBD1,TRBJ2-7,TRBV27,.,CASGTGGGEQYF,TGTGCCAGCGGAACAGGGGGCGGCGAGCAGTACTTC
TRBD2,TRBJ2-7,TRBV7-9,.,CASSLGRLAANSYEQYF,TGTGCCAGCAGCTTAGGGAGACTAGCGGCCAACTCCTACGAGCAGTACTTC
.,TRBJ2-3,TRBV1,.,CTSSLGASSTDTQYF,TGCACCAGCAGCCTAGGAGCTAGCAGCACAGATACGCAGTATTTT
TRBD1,TRBJ2-5,TRBV19,.,CASRQGQETQYF,TGTGCCAGTAGACAGGGGCAAGAGACCCAGTACTTC
.,TRBJ1-5,TRBV28,.,CASSLTHSQHF,TGTGCCAGCAGTTTAACCCACTCCCAGCATTTT
TRBD1,TRBJ2-3,TRBV5-1,.,CASSTGTVSTDTQYF,TGCGCCAGCAGCACGGGGACAGTAAGCACAGATACGCAGTATTTT